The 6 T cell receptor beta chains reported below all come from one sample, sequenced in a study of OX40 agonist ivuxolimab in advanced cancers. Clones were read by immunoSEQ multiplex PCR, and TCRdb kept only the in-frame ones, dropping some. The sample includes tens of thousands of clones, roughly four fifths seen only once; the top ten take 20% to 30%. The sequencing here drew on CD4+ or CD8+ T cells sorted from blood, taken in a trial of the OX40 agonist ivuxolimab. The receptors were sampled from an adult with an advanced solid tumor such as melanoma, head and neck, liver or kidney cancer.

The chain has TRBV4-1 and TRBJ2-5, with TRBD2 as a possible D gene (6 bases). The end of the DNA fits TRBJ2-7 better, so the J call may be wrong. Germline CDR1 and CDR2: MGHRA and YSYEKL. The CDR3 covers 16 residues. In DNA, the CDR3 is TGCGCCAGCAGCCAAGAGATGAAAGCTCTAGCGTACGAGCAGTACTTC. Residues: CASSQEMKALAYEQYF.

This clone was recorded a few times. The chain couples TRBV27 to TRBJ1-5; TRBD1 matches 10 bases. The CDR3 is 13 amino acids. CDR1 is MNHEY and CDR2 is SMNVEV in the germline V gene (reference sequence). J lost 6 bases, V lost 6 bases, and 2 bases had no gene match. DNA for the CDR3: TGTGCCAGCAGGACAGGGGGCGGTCAGCCCCAGCATTTT. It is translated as CASRTGGGQPQHF.

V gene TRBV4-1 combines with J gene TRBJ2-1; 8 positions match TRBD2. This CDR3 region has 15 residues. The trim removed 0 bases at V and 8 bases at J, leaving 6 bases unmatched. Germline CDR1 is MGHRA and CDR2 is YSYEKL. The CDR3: CASSQDTGGPDEQFF. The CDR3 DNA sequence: TGCGCCAGCAGCCAAGATACGGGAGGGCCGGATGAGCAGTTCTTC.

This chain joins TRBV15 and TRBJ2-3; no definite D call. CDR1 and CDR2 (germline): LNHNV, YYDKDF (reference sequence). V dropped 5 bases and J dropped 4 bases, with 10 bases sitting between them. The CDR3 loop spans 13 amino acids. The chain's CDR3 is CATSEQSPDTQYF. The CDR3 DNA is TGTGCCACCAGCGAGCAGTCCCCAGATACGCAGTATTTT.

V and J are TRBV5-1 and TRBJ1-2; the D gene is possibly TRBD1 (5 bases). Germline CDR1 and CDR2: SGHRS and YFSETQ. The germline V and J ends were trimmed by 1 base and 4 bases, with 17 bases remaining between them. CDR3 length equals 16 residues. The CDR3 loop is CASSLFGAGSPYGYTF. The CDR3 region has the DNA TGCGCCAGCAGCTTGTTCGGGGCAGGGAGTCCCTATGGCTACACCTTC.

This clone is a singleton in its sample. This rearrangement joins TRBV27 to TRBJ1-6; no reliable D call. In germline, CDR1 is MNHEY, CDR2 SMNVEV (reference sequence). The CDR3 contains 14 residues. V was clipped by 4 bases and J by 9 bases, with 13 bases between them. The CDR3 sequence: CASSSGLFTSPLHF. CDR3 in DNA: TGTGCCAGCAGTTCCGGACTCTTCACTTCACCCCTCCACTTT.